These 21 T cell receptor beta chains came from one sample sequenced in a study of blood T cell repertoires in COVID-19 (dated by TCRdb to the early 2020s). Library method: the immunoSEQ multiplex PCR assay. As stored in TCRdb, this immuneACCESS dataset retains in-frame rearrangements with V and J assigned. A fraction of the clones does not appear; measured against another copy, unresolved V genes explain less than half of the discrepancy, and the remainder lacks a known reason. This sample has some 52,000 clones in its table, and around 91% of those were observed once. Of the sample, 2.5% to 3.5% falls within the top ten clones. Sample: peripheral blood. The receptors here all came from a human donor in a cohort sampled during active COVID-19.

V and J are TRBV28 and TRBJ1-5, with no clear D. The CDR3 covers 16 residues. CDR1 and CDR2 from the germline V gene are MDHEN and SYDVKM. Trimming cost V 2 bases and J 3 bases, with 14 bases left between them. CDR3 DNA sequence: TGTGCCAGCAGTTTAGTACGGGTTCTAATCAATCAGCCCCAGCATTTT. Translation gives CASSLVRVLINQPQHF.

V usage is TRBV19 and J usage is TRBJ2-7, with D perhaps TRBD1 (7 bases). Trimming shortened V by 6 bases and J by 7 bases, and 13 bases separated the two germline ends. This CDR3 has 12 residues. Germline V gene data show CDR1 as LNHDA and CDR2 as SQIVND (reference sequence). The CDR3 loop reads CASRKGAGEQYF. CDR3 nucleotide sequence: TGTGCCAGTAGAAAGGGGGCGGGAGAGCAGTACTTC.

The chain uses TRBV10-3 and TRBJ2-1; the D gene is possibly TRBD1 (5 bases). The length of the CDR3 is 15 residues. The germline V gene has CDR1 ENHRY and CDR2 SYGVKD. V dropped 3 bases and J dropped 6 bases, with 15 bases sitting between them. The CDR3 nucleotides read TGTGCCATCAGTGATTATGCCGGACATAGCAATGAGCAGTTCTTC. Its translation: CAISDYAGHSNEQFF.

V and J are TRBV28 and TRBJ2-6, with D tentatively TRBD1 (5 bases). V lost 6 bases and J lost 0, with 27 bases in between. This CDR3 region has 21 residues. CDR1 and CDR2 (germline): MDHEN, SYDVKM. Here the CDR3 reads CASREGRQSGLLISGANVLTF. DNA of the CDR3: TGTGCCAGCAGGGAAGGACGACAGTCGGGCCTTTTGATCTCTGGGGCCAACGTCCTGACTTTC.

The V call is TRBV5-1, the J call TRBJ2-2; 9 bases align to TRBD2. The junction had 10 bases not matched to a gene; V was cut back by 2 bases and J by 5 bases. This CDR3 has 17 residues. Germline V CDR1 and CDR2: SGHRS, YFSETQ. The CDR3 bases are TGCGCCAGCAGCTTAATTGCGGGAGGGCCGGGGACCGGGGAGCTGTTTTTT. It yields the protein CASSLIAGGPGTGELFF. Complete variable domain (other parts from reference TRBV5-1 and TRBJ2-2): KAGVTQTPRYLIKTRGQQVTLSCSPISGHRSVSWYQQTPGQGLQFLFEYFSETQRNKGNFPGRFSGRQFSNSRSEMNVSTLELGDSALYLCASSLIAGGPGTGELFFGEGSRLTVL.

The gene calls are TRBV7-2 and TRBJ2-7; 8 nucleotides line up with TRBD1. The CDR3 is made up of 14 amino acids. CDR1 SGHTA and CDR2 FQGNSA come from the germline V gene. Germline trimming cut 5 bases from V and 5 bases from J; bases unmatched to any gene: 8. The chain's CDR3 is CASSQDRVGDEQYF. For the CDR3, the DNA is TGTGCCAGCAGCCAGGACAGGGTTGGTGACGAGCAGTACTTC.

The J gene is TRBJ2-5, the V gene TRBV5-1, with D perhaps TRBD1 (6 bases). CDR1 and CDR2 from the germline V gene are SGHRS and YFSETQ. The V gene lost 0 bases and the J gene lost 4 bases, with 16 bases spanning the gap. The CDR3 runs to 16 residues. CDR3 sequence reads: CASSLASGWGRETQYF. The DNA for the CDR3 is TGCGCCAGCAGCTTGGCCTCGGGGTGGGGGCGAGAGACCCAGTACTTC.

The genes are TRBV5-6 and TRBJ1-2; a weak D match, TRBD1 (5 bases). Trimming left V 3 bases short and J 6 bases short, with 12 bases between. The germline CDR1 and CDR2 sequences are SGHDT and YYEEEE. CDR3 length: 13 amino acids. The CDR3 DNA reads TGTGCCAGCAGCTCGGGGCGGAGGGATGGCTACACCTTC. It yields the protein CASSSGRRDGYTF.

This clone was recorded once. J is TRBJ1-1 and V is TRBV10-2; no reliable D call. The CDR3 runs 14 residues. Germline assignment: CDR1 WSHSY and CDR2 SAAADI. The V end was cut by 5 bases, the J end by 2 bases, with 12 bases between. The CDR3 DNA reads TGCGCCAGCAGTCTAGGAGCTGGAAACACTGAAGCTTTCTTT. Protein: CASSLGAGNTEAFF.

The CDR3 coding sequence is TGTGCCAGCGCCCAGGGGGCCGATGAGCAGTTCTTC. Encoded protein: CASAQGADEQFF. This chain uses TRBV18 with TRBJ2-1; 8 bases agree with TRBD1. The J segment lost 8 bases and the V segment lost 8 bases, leaving 5 bases of the junction unmatched. Germline CDR1 is KGHSH and CDR2 is LQKENI. This CDR3 spans 12 amino acids.

V is TRBV3-1 (or the pseudogene TRBV3-2) and J is TRBJ2-5; a weak D match, TRBD1 (6 bases). Germline-derived CDR1 and CDR2 are LGHDT and YNNKEL (reference sequence). There are 16 residues in the CDR3. The ends were cut back, 3 bases at V and 4 bases at J, with 18 bases in the middle. CDR3 coding DNA: TGTGCCAGCAGCCAGCCCGGGACACAAATTGGAGAGACCCAGTACTTC. Translation: CASSQPGTQIGETQYF.

The chain links TRBV11-3 to TRBJ1-4; D is unresolved. The germline V gene has CDR1 SGHNT and CDR2 YENEEA. The CDR3 loop spans 17 amino acids. Trimming took off 2 bases at V and 0 bases at J, with 13 bases between the two ends. The CDR3 DNA follows: TGTGCCAGCAGCTTAACCTTTAGACACCCAACTAATGAAAAACTGTTTTTT. Protein product: CASSLTFRHPTNEKLFF.

The chain employs TRBV19 and TRBJ1-2; 7 positions agree with TRBD1. The CDR3 spans 14 residues. The germline V gene encodes CDR1 LNHDA and CDR2 SQIVND (reference sequence). With 10 bases clipped from V and 7 bases from J, the junction kept 15 bases outside the gene matches. The CDR3, as DNA: TGTGCCACCCACCAACTCGCACAGGGGTCTGGCTACACCTTC. Protein product: CATHQLAQGSGYTF.

This sequence joins TRBV7-3 and TRBJ2-1; 7 nucleotides line up with TRBD2. The CDR3 consists of 13 residues. Germline CDR1 reads SGHTA; CDR2 reads FQGTGA. The V segment lost 5 bases and the J segment 5 bases; nucleotides outside the gene matches: 3. CDR3 sequence reads: CASSRTRDNEQFF. CDR3 in DNA: TGTGCCAGCAGCCGGACTAGAGACAATGAGCAGTTCTTC.

The chain uses TRBV9 and TRBJ2-1; 7 bases agree with TRBD2. CDR1 is SGDLS and CDR2 is YYNGEE in the germline V gene. Trimming at V came to 0 bases and at J to 6 bases, leaving 6 bases not matched to a gene. The CDR3 is 15 residues long. The CDR3 reads CASSVGWEGPNEQFF. In DNA, the CDR3 is TGTGCCAGCAGCGTAGGGTGGGAGGGCCCCAATGAGCAGTTCTTC.

V usage is TRBV6-5 and J usage is TRBJ2-3; D not certain. In germline, CDR1 is MNHEY, CDR2 SVGAGI. There are 12 residues in the CDR3. Trimming took 6 bases from V and 2 from J, leaving 6 bases between them. CDR3 region: CASRGVTDTQYF. In nucleotides, the CDR3 is TGTGCCAGCAGAGGAGTCACAGATACGCAGTATTTT.

The chain recombines TRBV10-3 with TRBJ1-1; D is possibly TRBD1 (5 bases). The V gene lost 0 bases and the J gene lost 1 base, with 9 bases spanning the gap. There are 15 residues in the CDR3. CDR1 ENHRY and CDR2 SYGVKD come from the germline V gene. The CDR3 here is CAISESVGQNTEAFF. For the CDR3, the DNA is TGTGCCATCAGTGAGTCGGTTGGACAGAACACTGAAGCTTTCTTT.

V usage is TRBV20-1 and J usage is TRBJ2-3; D remains unclear. The CDR3 extends over 15 amino acids. The germline gives CDR1 DFQATT, CDR2 SNEGSKA (reference sequence). Deletions cut 3 bases from V and 2 bases from J, with 15 bases between. Here the CDR3 DNA reads TGCAGTGCTAGTTTCGGAGAGTTGGTCACAGATACGCAGTATTTT. This sequence encodes CSASFGELVTDTQYF.

The rearrangement links TRBV11-2 to TRBJ2-5, with 10 positions matching TRBD2. The CDR3 is made up of 15 amino acids. V trimming: 1 base; J trimming: 1 base; junction bases outside the gene matches: 0. From germline, CDR1 is SGHAT and CDR2 FQNNGV. CDR3 sequence: CASSLGLAGQETQYF. CDR3 in DNA: TGTGCCAGCAGCTTAGGACTAGCGGGCCAAGAGACCCAGTACTTC.

V is TRBV27 and J is TRBJ2-1; D might be TRBD2 (5 bases). Trimming shortened V by 5 bases and J by 1 base, and 21 bases separated the two germline ends. The length of the CDR3 is 18 residues. The germline V gene encodes CDR1 MNHEY and CDR2 SMNVEV (reference sequence). The CDR3 DNA reads TGTGCCAGCAGTCCCCCTCGGTGGCGGGCTGGGTCCTACAATGAGCAGTTCTTC. Protein product: CASSPPRWRAGSYNEQFF.

This rearrangement joins TRBV7-3 to TRBJ2-7; perhaps TRBD2 as D (5 bases). The CDR3 covers 12 residues. CDR1 is SGHTA and CDR2 is FQGTGA in the germline V gene. V shed 3 bases and J shed 6 bases, with 9 bases lying between them. CDR3 sequence reads: CASSFGGSEQYF. The CDR3 region has the DNA TGTGCCAGCAGCTTCGGAGGCAGCGAGCAGTACTTC.